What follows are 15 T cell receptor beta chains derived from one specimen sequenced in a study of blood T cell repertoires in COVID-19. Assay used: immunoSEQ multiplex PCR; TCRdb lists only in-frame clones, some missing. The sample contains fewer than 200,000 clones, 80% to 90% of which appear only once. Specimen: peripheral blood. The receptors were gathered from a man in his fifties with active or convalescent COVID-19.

The CDR3 bases are TGTGCCAGCAGCAAACTTGAGCGGGACTCCTACGAGCAGTACTTC. It is translated as CASSKLERDSYEQYF. The gene calls are TRBV21-1 and TRBJ2-7; the table's D gene call, TRBD2, was not cross checked with the DNA. TRBV21-1 is labeled a pseudogene. This CDR3 region has 15 residues.

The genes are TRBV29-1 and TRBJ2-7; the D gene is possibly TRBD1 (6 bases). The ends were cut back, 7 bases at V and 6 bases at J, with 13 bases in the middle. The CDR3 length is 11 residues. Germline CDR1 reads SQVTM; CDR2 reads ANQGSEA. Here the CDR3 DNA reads TGCAGCGGCCAACAGGGCTCCGAGCAGTACTTC. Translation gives CSGQQGSEQYF.

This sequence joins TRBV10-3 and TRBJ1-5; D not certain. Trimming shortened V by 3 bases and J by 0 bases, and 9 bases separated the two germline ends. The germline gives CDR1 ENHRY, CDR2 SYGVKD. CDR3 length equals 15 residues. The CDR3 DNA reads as TGTGCCATCAGTGACAGACACTTTAGCAATCAGCCCCAGCATTTT. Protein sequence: CAISDRHFSNQPQHF.

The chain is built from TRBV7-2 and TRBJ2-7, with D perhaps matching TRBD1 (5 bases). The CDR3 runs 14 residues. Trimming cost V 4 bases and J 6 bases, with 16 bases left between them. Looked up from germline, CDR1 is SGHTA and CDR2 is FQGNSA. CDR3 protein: CASSSDLERGEQYF. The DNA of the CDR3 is TGTGCCAGCAGCTCGGACCTGGAAAGGGGCGAGCAGTACTTC.

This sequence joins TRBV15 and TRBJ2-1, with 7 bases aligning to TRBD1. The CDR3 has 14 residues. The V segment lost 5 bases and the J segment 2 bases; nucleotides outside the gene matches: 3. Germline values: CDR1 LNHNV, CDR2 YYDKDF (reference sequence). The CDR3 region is CATSPQGAYNEQFF. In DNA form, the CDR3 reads TGTGCCACCAGCCCGCAGGGGGCCTACAATGAGCAGTTCTTC.

The CDR3 nucleotides read TGCGCCAGCAGCTACTCCGGACAGGCAACTAATGAAAAACTGTTTTTT. It yields the protein CASSYSGQATNEKLFF. The gene calls are TRBV5-1 and TRBJ1-4; 7 bases are a match to TRBD1. The J segment lost 0 bases and the V segment lost 3 bases, leaving 5 bases of the junction unmatched. From germline, CDR1 is SGHRS and CDR2 YFSETQ. The CDR3 covers 16 residues.

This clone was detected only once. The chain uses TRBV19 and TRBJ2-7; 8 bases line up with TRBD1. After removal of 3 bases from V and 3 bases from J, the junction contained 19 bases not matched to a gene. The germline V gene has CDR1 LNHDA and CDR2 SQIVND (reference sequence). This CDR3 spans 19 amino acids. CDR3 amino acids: CASSMRRPGGVGLGYEQYF. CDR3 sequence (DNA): TGTGCCAGTAGTATGCGGAGGCCAGGGGGCGTTGGCTTGGGCTACGAGCAGTACTTC. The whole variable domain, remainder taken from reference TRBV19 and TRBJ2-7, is DGGITQSPKYLFRKEGQNVTLSCEQNLNHDAMYWYRQDPGQGLRLIYYSQIVNDFQKGDIAEGYSVSREKKESFPLTVTSAQKNPTAFYLCASSMRRPGGVGLGYEQYFGPGTRLTVT.

In nucleotides, the CDR3 is TGTGCCAGCAGCTTAGACCCTAGCGGGAGGTATGAGCAGTTCTTC. Protein product: CASSLDPSGRYEQFF. The chain couples TRBV11-3 to TRBJ2-1, with 11 nucleotides matching TRBD2. V lost 0 bases and J lost 8; bases outside the gene matches: 3. CDR3 length: 15 residues. Per the germline V gene, CDR1 is SGHNT and CDR2 is YENEEA.

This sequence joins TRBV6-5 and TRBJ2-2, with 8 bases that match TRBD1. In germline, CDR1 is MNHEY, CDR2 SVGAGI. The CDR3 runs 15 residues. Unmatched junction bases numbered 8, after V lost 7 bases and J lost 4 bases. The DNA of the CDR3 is TGTGCCAGCACGACAGGACAGGGAGGCACCGGGGAGCTGTTTTTT. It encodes CASTTGQGGTGELFF.

DNA for the CDR3: TGTGCCTGGAGTGGGACTGGGGTGAATCAGCCCCAGCATTTT. It translates to CAWSGTGVNQPQHF. The V and J genes are TRBV30 and TRBJ1-5; D is uncertain. V gave up 1 base and J gave up 4 bases, with 11 bases separating them. The CDR3 is made up of 14 amino acids. Germline V lookup: CDR1 GTSNPN, CDR2 SVGIG (reference sequence).

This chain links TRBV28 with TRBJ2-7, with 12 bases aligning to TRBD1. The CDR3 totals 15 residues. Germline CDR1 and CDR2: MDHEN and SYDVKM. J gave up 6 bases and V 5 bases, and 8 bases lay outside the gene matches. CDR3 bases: TGTGCCAGCAGTATACCGGGACAGGGGGCAGGCGAGCAGTACTTC. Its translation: CASSIPGQGAGEQYF.

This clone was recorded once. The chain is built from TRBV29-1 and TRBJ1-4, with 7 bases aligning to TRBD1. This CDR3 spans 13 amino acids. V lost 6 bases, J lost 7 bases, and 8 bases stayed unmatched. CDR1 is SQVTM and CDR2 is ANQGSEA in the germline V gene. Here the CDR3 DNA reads TGCAGCGTCACAGGGGTGGGGGGTGAAAAACTGTTTTTT. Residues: CSVTGVGGEKLFF. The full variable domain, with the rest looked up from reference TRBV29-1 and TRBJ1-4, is SAVISQKPSRDICQRGTSLTIQCQVDSQVTMMFWYRQQPGQSLTLIATANQGSEATYESGFVIDKFPISRPNLTFSTLTVSNMSPEDSSIYLCSVTGVGGEKLFFGSGTQLSVL.

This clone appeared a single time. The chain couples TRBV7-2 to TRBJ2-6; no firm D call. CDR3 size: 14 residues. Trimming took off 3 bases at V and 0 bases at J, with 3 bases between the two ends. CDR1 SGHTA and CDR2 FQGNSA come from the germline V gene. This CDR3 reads CASSFNSGANVLTF. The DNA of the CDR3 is TGTGCCAGCAGCTTCAACTCTGGGGCCAACGTCCTGACTTTC.

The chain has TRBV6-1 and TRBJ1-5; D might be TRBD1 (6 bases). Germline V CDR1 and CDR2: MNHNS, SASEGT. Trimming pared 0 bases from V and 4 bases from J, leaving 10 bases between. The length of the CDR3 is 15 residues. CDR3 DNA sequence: TGTGCCAGCAGTGAAGCTTCAGGGGCGAATCAGCCCCAGCATTTT. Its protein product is CASSEASGANQPQHF.

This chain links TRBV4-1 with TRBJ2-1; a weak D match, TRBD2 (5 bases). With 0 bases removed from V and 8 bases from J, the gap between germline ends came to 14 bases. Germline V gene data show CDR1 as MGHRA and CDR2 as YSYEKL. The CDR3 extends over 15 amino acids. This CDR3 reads CASSQEKTGRDEQFF. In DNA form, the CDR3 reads TGCGCCAGCAGCCAAGAAAAAACGGGAAGGGATGAGCAGTTCTTC.